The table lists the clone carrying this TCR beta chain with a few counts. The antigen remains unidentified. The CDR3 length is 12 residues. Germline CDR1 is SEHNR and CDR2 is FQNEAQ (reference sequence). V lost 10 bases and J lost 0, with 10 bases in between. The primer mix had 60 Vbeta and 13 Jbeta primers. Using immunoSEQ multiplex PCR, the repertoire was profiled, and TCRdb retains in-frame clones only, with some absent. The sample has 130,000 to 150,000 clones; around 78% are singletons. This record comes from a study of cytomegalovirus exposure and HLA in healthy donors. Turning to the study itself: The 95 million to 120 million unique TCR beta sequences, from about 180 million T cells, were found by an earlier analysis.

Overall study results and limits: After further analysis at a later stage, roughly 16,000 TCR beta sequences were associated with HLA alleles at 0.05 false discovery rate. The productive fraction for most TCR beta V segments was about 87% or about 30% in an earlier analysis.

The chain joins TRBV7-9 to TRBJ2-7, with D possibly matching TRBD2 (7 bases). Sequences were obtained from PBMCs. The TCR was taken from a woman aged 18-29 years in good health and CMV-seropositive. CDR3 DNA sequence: TGTGCCACCGCGGGGGCCTCCTACGAGCAGTACTTC. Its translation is CATAGASYEQYF.